The 15 T cell receptor beta chains below come from one sample, sequenced in a study of OX40 agonist ivuxolimab in advanced cancers. Library prep was done by the immunoSEQ multiplex PCR assay. Imported from immuneACCESS, the table was reduced by TCRdb to in-frame sequences with V and J called. These copies leave out some clones; in studies compared against another copy, an unresolved V gene accounts for under half, and the cause of the remainder is not known. Within this sample are about 75,000 clones, with approximately 90% of them counted one time only. The ten most abundant clones make up roughly 8.2% of the sample. The source material was CD4+ or CD8+ T cells sorted from blood, sampled in a trial of the OX40 agonist ivuxolimab. The source of these receptors is an adult with an advanced solid tumor such as melanoma, head and neck, liver or kidney cancer.

This clone was counted many times. The gene calls are TRBV19 and TRBJ1-4; D ambiguous. Per germline, CDR1 LNHDA and CDR2 SQIVND (reference sequence). The V and J ends lost 4 bases and 8 bases respectively, with 14 bases between them. The CDR3 runs to 14 residues. CDR3 in DNA: TGTGCCAGTAGTAACCGCCCGGTGGAGGAAAAACTGTTTTTT. It encodes CASSNRPVEEKLFF.

This rearrangement joins TRBV11-2 to TRBJ2-7; D is uncertain. V was trimmed by 5 bases and J by 3 bases, leaving 14 bases between them. CDR3 length: 14 residues. Looked up from germline, CDR1 is SGHAT and CDR2 is FQNNGV. The CDR3 loop is CASSKEADYYEQYF. For the CDR3, the DNA is TGTGCCAGCAGCAAAGAGGCAGATTACTACGAGCAGTACTTC.

V gene TRBV4-2 combines with J gene TRBJ1-2; D gene uncertain. The length of the CDR3 is 14 residues. V was pared by 4 bases and J by 2 bases, with 11 bases between. The germline V gene encodes CDR1 LGHNA and CDR2 YNFKEQ. In nucleotides, the CDR3 is TGTGCCAGCAGCCCTCACCAGTCAAACTATGGCTACACCTTC. Amino acids: CASSPHQSNYGYTF.

V is TRBV4-3 and J is TRBJ1-4; tentatively, D is TRBD1 (5 bases). This CDR3 spans 19 amino acids. The germline V gene encodes CDR1 LGHNA and CDR2 YSLEER. V lost 0 bases and J lost 0, with 17 bases in between. The CDR3 sequence: CASSQDGPGGFATNEKLFF. The DNA for the CDR3 is TGCGCCAGCAGCCAAGATGGCCCCGGGGGGTTTGCAACTAATGAAAAACTGTTTTTT.

The chain is built from TRBV2 and TRBJ2-7; D not certain. The CDR3 extends over 16 amino acids. V lost 1 base and J lost 2, with 15 bases in between. Per the germline V gene, CDR1 is SNHLY and CDR2 is FYNNEI. This CDR3 is CASSEGPRLITYEQYF. CDR3 bases: TGTGCCAGCAGTGAAGGTCCACGCCTAATAACCTACGAGCAGTACTTC. The whole variable domain, remainder taken from reference TRBV2 and TRBJ2-7, is EPEVTQTPSHQVTQMGQEVILRCVPISNHLYFYWYRQILGQKVEFLVSFYNNEISEKSEIFDDQFSVERPDGSNFTLKIRSTKLEDSAMYFCASSEGPRLITYEQYFGPGTRLTVT.

This clone was seen once. CDR3 nucleotide sequence: TGTGCCAGCAGCTTGGGGCAGGGGGCGCCTCAGCCCCAGCATTTT. It specifies CASSLGQGAPQPQHF. The genes are TRBV7-9 and TRBJ1-5; 8 bases are shared with TRBD1. The V segment lost 3 bases and the J segment 6 bases; nucleotides outside the gene matches: 7. The germline V gene has CDR1 SEHNR and CDR2 FQNEAQ (reference sequence). This CDR3 contains 15 residues.

Only one count was recorded for this clone. CDR3 in DNA: TGTGCCAGCAGCTTGGCCGGACAGTCCTACGAGCAGTACTTC. Amino acid sequence: CASSLAGQSYEQYF. The rearrangement links TRBV5-4 to TRBJ2-7; weak D call: TRBD1 (6 bases). Germline loops: CDR1 SGHNT, CDR2 YYREEE (reference sequence). The CDR3 loop spans 14 amino acids. Trimming took off 0 bases at V and 1 base at J, with 8 bases between the two ends.

V gene TRBV7-9 combines with J gene TRBJ1-1; D is undetermined. Germline V gene lookup returns CDR1 SEHNR and CDR2 FQNEAQ (reference sequence). V was pared by 5 bases and J by 1 base, with 14 bases between. The CDR3 extends over 15 amino acids. The chain's CDR3 is CASSLRYSQNTEAFF. CDR3 DNA: TGTGCCAGCAGCCTTCGCTACAGCCAGAACACTGAAGCTTTCTTT.

The chain links TRBV11-3 to TRBJ2-3, with D maybe TRBD1 (6 bases). The germline V gene encodes CDR1 SGHNT and CDR2 YENEEA. The CDR3 runs 15 residues. The germline V and J ends were trimmed by 6 bases and 3 bases, with 16 bases remaining between them. The CDR3 DNA is TGTGCCAGCAGATCAACAGGGTCAGAGACAGATACGCAGTATTTT. Translated, it gives CASRSTGSETDTQYF.

This chain uses TRBV27 with TRBJ2-1; 8 bases agree with TRBD2. Trimming removed 3 bases from V and 0 bases from J; junction bases left unmatched: 1. The CDR3 sequence is 15 residues long. Germline-derived CDR1 and CDR2 are MNHEY and SMNVEV (reference sequence). Written as DNA, the CDR3 is TGTGCCAGCAGTTTTCGGGGGGGCTCCTACAATGAGCAGTTCTTC. It translates to CASSFRGGSYNEQFF.

The chain couples TRBV4-2 to TRBJ1-2; D gene uncertain. This CDR3 has 13 amino acids. Deletions cut 2 bases from V and 3 bases from J, with 7 bases between. Germline-derived CDR1 and CDR2 are LGHNA and YNFKEQ. This chain's CDR3 is CASSQKRDYGYTF. In nucleotides, the CDR3 is TGTGCCAGCAGCCAAAAAAGGGACTATGGCTACACCTTC.

The chain has TRBV14 and TRBJ1-1; the D gene is possibly TRBD1 (6 bases). Trimming cost V 3 bases and J 0 bases, with 11 bases left between them. Germline V CDR1 and CDR2: SGHDN, FVKESK. The CDR3 consists of 15 residues. CDR3 sequence: CASSHGQRMNTEAFF. CDR3 sequence (DNA): TGTGCCAGCAGCCATGGACAGCGGATGAACACTGAAGCTTTCTTT.

The chain recombines TRBV29-1 with TRBJ2-7; D remains unclear. Germline CDR1 and CDR2: SQVTM and ANQGSEA. The V end was cut by 3 bases, the J end by 0 bases, with 3 bases between. The CDR3 spans 11 residues. CDR3 in DNA: TGCAGCGTTGACAGCTCCTACGAGCAGTACTTC. It codes for CSVDSSYEQYF.

This clone was counted once. DNA for the CDR3: TGTGCCAGCAGTGAAGTAAGAGCCACCACCGGAGGGACCCAGTACTTC. Its protein is CASSEVRATTGGTQYF. The chain links TRBV6-1 to TRBJ2-5; D may be TRBD2 (5 bases). Deletions cut 1 base from V and 7 bases from J, with 19 bases between. Germline V gene sequence: CDR1 MNHNS, CDR2 SASEGT. This CDR3 region has 16 residues.

The gene calls are TRBV19 and TRBJ1-2; D remains ambiguous. Trimming left V 1 base short and J 8 bases short, with 11 bases between. The CDR3 is 13 amino acids. CDR1 and CDR2 (germline): LNHDA, SQIVND (reference sequence). This CDR3 reads CASSIVWGEGYTF. The CDR3 bases are TGTGCCAGTAGTATAGTCTGGGGAGAAGGCTACACCTTC.